These T cell receptor beta chains were read from a single sample in a study of cytomegalovirus exposure and HLA in healthy donors. Some clones are missing from TCRdb's copy, which holds only in-frame ones; the method was immunoSEQ multiplex PCR. This table has about 230,000 clones, approximately 78% appearing once. The sequenced material came from PBMCs. The receptor set was obtained from a boy aged 5-17 years in good health and CMV-seronegative. CDR3s include the opening cysteine and the closing phenylalanine or tryptophan. Fields, in order: clone size, J gene, V gene, D gene, CDR3 protein. D genes are given only for firm matches. Size is stated for part of the rows, as once, few or many counts, or as a class when the clone is expanded.

>NA|TRBJ1-3|TRBV30|TRBD1
CAWRDRVSGNTIYF
>NA|TRBJ1-6|TRBV5-4|TRBD1
CASSPPGGEGALDSPLHF
>few|TRBJ2-2|TRBV11-2|TRBD2
CASSHSPGLAENTGELFF
>NA|TRBJ2-7|TRBV10-3|TRBD2
CASTSGDGLGQYF
>once|TRBJ1-2|TRBV19|NA
CASSIGGVLNYGYTF
>NA|TRBJ1-5|TRBV18|NA
CASSFGVQGPQHF
>once|TRBJ2-1|TRBV4-2|NA
CASSQDSGIYGEKQFF
>NA|TRBJ2-1|TRBV29-1|NA
CSVRGQLYNEQFF
>few|TRBJ2-1|TRBV11-3|TRBD2
CASGLAAYNEQFF
>NA|TRBJ2-3|TRBV27|NA
CASSFNPITDTQYF
>NA|TRBJ2-1|TRBV19|NA
CASSFGTPLGNEQFF
>NA|TRBJ2-5|TRBV5-1|NA
CASSLAGALRETQYF
>NA|TRBJ2-7|TRBV7-2|NA
CASSVGSSYEQYF
>few|TRBJ1-3|TRBV6-6|TRBD1
CASSQGTGGFVYF
>NA|TRBJ2-4|TRBV11-3|TRBD2
CASSLAASGLQYF
>NA|TRBJ2-5|TRBV5-1|TRBD2
CASSLGSGTYRLETQYF
>NA|TRBJ2-7|TRBV11-3|NA
CASSLRTTRREQYF
>NA|TRBJ1-4|TRBV18|TRBD1
CASSEGQGNEKLFF
>NA|TRBJ1-1|TRBV4-2|NA
CASSQELFWTEAEAFF
>NA|TRBJ1-4|TRBV29-1|TRBD1
CSVESRDRADEKLFF
>few|TRBJ2-7|TRBV5-1|NA
CASSLVGGPTYEQYF
>NA|TRBJ2-5|TRBV11-3|TRBD2
CASSSSSGAGDRETQYF
>NA|TRBJ2-1|TRBV5-1|NA
CASRLDPGSIYNEQFF
>NA|TRBJ2-2|TRBV2|TRBD2
CASRDLAGGRGELFF
>NA|TRBJ2-1|TRBV7-2|TRBD2
CASSLLAGAYNEQFF
>NA|TRBJ2-7|TRBV5-1|NA
CASSSVFSGTYSYEQYF
>NA|TRBJ2-1|TRBV11-3|NA
CASSFQRSYNEQFF
>NA|TRBJ2-7|TRBV29-1|TRBD1
CSALPTGTGPYEQYF
>NA|TRBJ1-2|TRBV5-1|NA
CASSLDRLYGYTF
>few|TRBJ1-4|TRBV6-1|NA
CASSEVSGMYEKLFF
>NA|TRBJ1-5|TRBV4-1|NA
CASSQAVRESNQPQHF
>NA|TRBJ2-1|TRBV7-6|TRBD2
CASSPLPLAGGNEQFF
>NA|TRBJ1-4|TRBV9|TRBD1
CASSFRQGGNEKLFF
>NA|TRBJ1-1|TRBV4-1|TRBD1
CASSQSTGWKPEAFF
>NA|TRBJ1-6|TRBV5-4|NA
CASSEDTYNSPLHF
>NA|TRBJ1-1|TRBV15|NA
CATSNRRGFRAFF